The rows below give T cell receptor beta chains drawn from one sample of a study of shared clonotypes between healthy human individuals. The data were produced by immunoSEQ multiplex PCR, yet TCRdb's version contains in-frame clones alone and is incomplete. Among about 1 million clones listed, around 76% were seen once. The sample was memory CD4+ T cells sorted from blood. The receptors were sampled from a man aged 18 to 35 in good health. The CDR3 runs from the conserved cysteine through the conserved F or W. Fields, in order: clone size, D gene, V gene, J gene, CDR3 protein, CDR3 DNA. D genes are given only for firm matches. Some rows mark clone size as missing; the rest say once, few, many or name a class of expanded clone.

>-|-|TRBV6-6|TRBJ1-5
CASRQEQGFNQPQHF
TGTGCCAGCAGGCAGGAACAGGGATTCAATCAGCCCCAGCATTTT
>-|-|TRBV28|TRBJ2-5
CASSSPDPRETQYF
TGTGCCAGCAGTTCACCTGACCCGAGGGAGACCCAGTACTTC
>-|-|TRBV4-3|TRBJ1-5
CASSPEYSNQPQHF
TGCGCCAGCAGCCCCGAATATAGCAATCAGCCCCAGCATTTT
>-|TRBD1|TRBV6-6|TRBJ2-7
CASSGGTGLKEQYF
TGTGCCAGCAGTGGGGGGACAGGGTTGAAAGAGCAGTACTTC
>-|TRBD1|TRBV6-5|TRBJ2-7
CASSRYRTGSYEQYF
TGTGCCAGCAGCCGCTACCGGACAGGTTCCTACGAGCAGTACTTC
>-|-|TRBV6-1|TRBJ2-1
CASSERRGSNEQFF
TGTGCCAGCAGTGAACGACGTGGGAGTAATGAGCAGTTCTTC
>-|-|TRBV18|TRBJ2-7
CASSPQSNLLREQYF
TGTGCCAGCTCACCACAGAGTAATTTGCTACGCGAGCAGTACTTC
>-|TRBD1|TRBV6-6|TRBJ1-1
CASSTYRGSNTEAFF
TGTGCCAGCAGTACATACAGGGGGAGCAACACTGAAGCTTTCTTT
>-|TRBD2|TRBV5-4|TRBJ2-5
CASSFSGGFGETQYF
TGTGCCAGCAGCTTTAGCGGGGGCTTTGGAGAGACCCAGTACTTC
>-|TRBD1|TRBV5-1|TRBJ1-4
CASSQGQGLNEKLFF
TGCGCCAGCAGCCAGGGACAGGGTTTGAATGAAAAACTGTTTTTT
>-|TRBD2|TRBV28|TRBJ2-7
CASSSPAGGAPYEQYF
TGTGCCAGCAGTTCCCCGGCGGGGGGCGCGCCCTACGAGCAGTACTTC
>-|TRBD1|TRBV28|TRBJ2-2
CASSQWTGRGTGELFF
TGTGCCAGCAGTCAATGGACAGGCCGAGGGACCGGGGAGCTGTTTTTT
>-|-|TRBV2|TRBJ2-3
CASSDNSLTDTQYF
TGTGCCAGCAGTGACAACAGCCTCACAGATACGCAGTATTTT
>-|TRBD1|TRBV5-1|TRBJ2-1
CASSRDRLYNEQFF
TGCGCCAGCAGCCGGGACAGGCTGTACAATGAGCAGTTCTTC
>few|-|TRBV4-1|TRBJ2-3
CASSRVSSTDTQYF
TGCGCCAGCAGCCGGGTCTCCAGCACAGATACGCAGTATTTT
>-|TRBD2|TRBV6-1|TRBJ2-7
CASCETSGIHEQYF
TGTGCCAGCTGTGAGACTAGCGGGATCCACGAGCAGTACTTC
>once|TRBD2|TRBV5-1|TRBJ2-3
CASSLSSGADTQYF
TGCGCCAGCAGCTTGTCTAGCGGGGCAGATACGCAGTATTTT
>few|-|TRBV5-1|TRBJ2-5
CASSLGGGETQYF
TGCGCCAGCAGCTTGGGTGGGGGAGAGACCCAGTACTTC
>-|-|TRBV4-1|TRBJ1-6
CASSPITQGSTPLHF
TGCGCCAGCAGCCCTATTACGCAGGGTAGTACACCCCTCCACTTT
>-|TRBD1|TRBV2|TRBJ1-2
CASSPGQGGYTF
TGTGCCAGCAGCCCTGGACAGGGCGGCTACACCTTC
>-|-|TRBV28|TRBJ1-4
CACTRGYNEKLFF
TGTGCCTGCACGAGGGGGTATAATGAAAAACTGTTTTTT
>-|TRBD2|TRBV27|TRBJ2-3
CASRPGLVDGTQYF
TGTGCCAGCAGACCGGGACTAGTAGACGGTACGCAGTATTTT
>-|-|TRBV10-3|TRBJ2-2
CAISASKNTGELFF
TGTGCCATCAGCGCGTCTAAGAACACCGGGGAGCTGTTTTTT
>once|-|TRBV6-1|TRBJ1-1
CASSVGGMTEAFF
TGTGCCAGCAGTGTGGGTGGGATGACTGAAGCTTTCTTT
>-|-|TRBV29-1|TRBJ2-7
CSVARFQEQYF
TGCAGCGTGGCCAGGTTCCAAGAGCAGTACTTC
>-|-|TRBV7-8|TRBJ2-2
CASSRSGQDTGELFF
TGTGCCAGCAGCCGATCCGGACAAGACACCGGGGAGCTGTTTTTT